One and the same sample provided the 22 T cell receptor beta chains below, sequenced in a study of blood T cells in healthy people across ages. Sample-barcoded 5' priming and a J-beta primer mix drove a second PCR of roughly 6 to 12 cycles. TCRdb analysed the 5' RACE reads with MiXCR anew, one entry per CDR3 protein. The sample contains some 1,000,000 distinct CDR3 sequences, approximately 26% of which appear only once. These data also featured in a second study, about T cells of mothers and their children.

The specimen sequenced was blood. The source of these receptors is a girl aged 2 to 9 in good health.

This chain connects TRBV5-1 to TRBJ2-5; 14 nucleotides line up with TRBD2. The DNA end lines up better with TRBJ2-1; the J call may be wrong. In germline, CDR1 is SGHRS, CDR2 YFSETQ. The CDR3 runs to 17 residues. The CDR3, as DNA: TGCGCCAGCAGCTACCACAAGACTAGCGGGAGGGACAATGAGCAGTTCTTC. Translation gives CASSYHKTSGRDNEQFF.

This clonotype showed up just a few times. The chain recombines TRBV6-1 with TRBJ2-5; TRBD2 matches 7 bases. The J call is doubtful: the DNA matches TRBJ2-1 better. This CDR3 region has 16 residues. Looked up from germline, CDR1 is MNHNS and CDR2 is SASEGT. CDR3 sequence: CASSQSGSSGYNEQFF. CDR3 DNA sequence: TGTGCCAGCAGCCAATCCGGTTCTAGCGGTTACAATGAGCAGTTCTTC.

This clonotype was counted a few times. This rearrangement joins TRBV7-9 to TRBJ1-2; D not resolved. The CDR3 covers 13 residues. Trimming took 5 bases from V and 6 from J, leaving 13 bases between them. Germline lookup yields CDR1 SEHNR and CDR2 FQNEAQ (reference sequence). In DNA, the CDR3 is TGTGCCAGCAGCGGACTCGATCGGGATGGCTACACCTTC. Amino acid sequence: CASSGLDRDGYTF.

This clonotype was recorded a few times. The V call is TRBV12-3 or TRBV12-4, the J call TRBJ2-1; the D call may be TRBD1 or TRBD2 (5 bases each). There are 14 residues in the CDR3. The V and J ends lost 6 bases and 6 bases respectively, with 15 bases between them. CDR3 bases: TGTGCCAGCAGGTATGGGGGTCTACTCAATGAGCAGTTCTTC. Translation gives CASRYGGLLNEQFF.

V gene TRBV10-3 combines with J gene TRBJ2-5, with 7 bases lining up with TRBD1. Germline V gene data show CDR1 as ENHRY and CDR2 as SYGVKD. The junction had 10 bases not matched to a gene; V was cut back by 3 bases and J by 3 bases. This CDR3 contains 16 residues. The CDR3 loop is CAISDPMTGSEETQYF. The CDR3, as DNA: TGTGCCATCAGTGACCCGATGACAGGGTCGGAAGAGACCCAGTACTTC.

The genes are TRBV9 and TRBJ2-7, with D possibly matching TRBD1 (5 bases). Germline CDR1 and CDR2: SGDLS and YYNGEE. There are 15 residues in the CDR3. The ends were cut back, 4 bases at V and 5 bases at J, with 19 bases in the middle. Here the CDR3 reads CASSPQGSTAHEQYF. CDR3 sequence (DNA): TGTGCCAGCAGCCCTCAGGGTAGCACCGCACACGAGCAGTACTTC.

There are a few counts of this clonotype. CDR3 in DNA: TGTGCCAGCAGGGCGGGACTCCTGAACACTGAAGCTTTCTTT. Translating gives CASRAGLLNTEAFF. The chain is built from TRBV6-5 and TRBJ1-1; D might be TRBD1 (5 bases). Trimming left V 6 bases short and J 0 bases short, with 11 bases between. Per the germline V gene, CDR1 is MNHEY and CDR2 is SVGAGI. The CDR3 totals 14 residues.

This sequence joins TRBV28 and TRBJ1-2; D remains ambiguous. CDR1 MDHEN and CDR2 SYDVKM come from the germline V gene. The V gene lost 6 bases and the J gene lost 6 bases, with 23 bases spanning the gap. This CDR3 is 16 amino acids long. CDR3 in DNA: TGTGCCAGCAGCCGTCCTGGTCTGGTAAGGAGGGATGGCTACACCTTC. This codes for CASSRPGLVRRDGYTF.

The chain joins TRBV7-8 to TRBJ1-5; weak D call: TRBD1 (6 bases). V dropped 4 bases and J dropped 7 bases, with 20 bases sitting between them. CDR3 length: 16 amino acids. Germline V gives CDR1 SGHVS, CDR2 FQNEAQ. The CDR3 DNA reads as TGTGCCAGCAGCTCGCCCGACCTCAGGGGCTGGCAGCCCCAGCATTTT. Translating gives CASSSPDLRGWQPQHF.

The CDR3 loop reads CAISESRLPANYGYTF. CDR3 DNA: TGTGCCATCAGTGAGTCGCGCTTACCTGCTAACTATGGCTACACCTTC. The chain joins TRBV10-3 to TRBJ1-2; D is undetermined. The CDR3 runs 16 residues. Germline assignment: CDR1 ENHRY and CDR2 SYGVKD. Trimming left V 0 bases short and J 0 bases short, with 11 bases between.

This clonotype was observed a few times. The J gene is TRBJ2-7, the V gene TRBV2; D gene uncertain. The length of the CDR3 is 12 residues. V was shortened by 4 bases and J by 3 bases, with 7 bases between the two germline ends. The germline V gene encodes CDR1 SNHLY and CDR2 FYNNEI. CDR3 nucleotides: TGTGCCAGCAGTGCTATAGTCTACGAGCAGTACTTC. It specifies CASSAIVYEQYF.

The gene calls are TRBV19 and TRBJ1-1, with D maybe TRBD1 (5 bases). There are 18 residues in the CDR3. CDR1 is LNHDA and CDR2 is SQIVND in the germline V gene (reference sequence). V dropped 3 bases and J dropped 4 bases, with 24 bases sitting between them. CDR3: CASSISTGPSSLVTEAFF. CDR3 bases: TGTGCCAGTAGTATTAGTACAGGCCCTTCAAGTTTGGTCACTGAAGCTTTCTTT. The variable domain in full, completed from reference TRBV19 and TRBJ1-1, reads DGGITQSPKYLFRKEGQNVTLSCEQNLNHDAMYWYRQDPGQGLRLIYYSQIVNDFQKGDIAEGYSVSREKKESFPLTVTSAQKNPTAFYLCASSISTGPSSLVTEAFFGQGTRLTVV.

The chain recombines TRBV20-1 with TRBJ2-2, with 10 bases lining up with TRBD2. The germline CDR1 and CDR2 sequences are DFQATT and SNEGSKA (reference sequence). V lost 6 bases to trimming and J lost 6 bases; unmatched junction nucleotides: 7. This CDR3 region has 14 residues. CDR3 loop: CSAPGLAFPGELFF. CDR3 bases: TGCAGTGCCCCGGGACTAGCGTTCCCCGGGGAGCTGTTTTTT.

This clonotype was seen only once. This chain joins TRBV2 and TRBJ2-7; D gene ambiguous. Germline lookup yields CDR1 SNHLY and CDR2 FYNNEI. The CDR3 contains 16 residues. V was shortened by 2 bases and J by 1 base, with 15 bases between the two germline ends. This chain's CDR3 is CASSEQSGTASYEQYF. CDR3 nucleotide sequence: TGTGCCAGCAGTGAACAGTCAGGAACAGCTTCCTACGAGCAGTACTTC.

The chain is built from TRBV20-1 and TRBJ1-4, with TRBD1 identical over 8 bases. Looked up from germline, CDR1 is DFQATT and CDR2 is SNEGSKA (reference sequence). After removal of 6 bases from V and 4 bases from J, the junction contained 7 bases not matched to a gene. The CDR3 is 14 amino acids. The DNA of the CDR3 is TGCAGTGCCGAAGACAGGGGAATTAATGAAAAACTGTTTTTT. Protein: CSAEDRGINEKLFF.

This clonotype occurred a few times. The V call is TRBV3-1, the J call TRBJ2-7; 7 bases are shared with TRBD2. Germline V lookup: CDR1 LGHDT, CDR2 YNNKEL (reference sequence). V dropped 0 bases and J dropped 10; count of bases not matched to a gene: 9. The CDR3 length is 14 residues. Here the CDR3 DNA reads TGTGCCAGCAGCCAAGATCTCGCGGGGGTTGAACAGTACTTC. It is translated as CASSQDLAGVEQYF.

The chain links TRBV5-6 to TRBJ1-5; no clear D gene. Germline V gives CDR1 SGHDT, CDR2 YYEEEE. V lost 1 base to trimming and J lost 2 bases, with 7 bases between them. The CDR3 has 14 residues. The CDR3 bases are TGTGCCAGCAGCTTGATTGCGGGCAATCAGCCCCAGCATTTT. Translation gives CASSLIAGNQPQHF.

This clonotype was counted a single time. The chain joins TRBV4-1 to TRBJ2-1; D gene uncertain. Gene TRBJ2-5 matches the end of the DNA better, so the J call may be wrong. The CDR3 extends over 12 amino acids. Germline V lookup: CDR1 MGHRA, CDR2 YSYEKL. The CDR3 sequence is CASSQKKATQYF. DNA for the CDR3: TGCGCCAGCAGCCAAAAGAAGGCGACCCAGTACTTC.

The rearrangement links TRBV13 to TRBJ1-6; D call uncertain. This CDR3 is 15 amino acids long. The germline CDR1 and CDR2 sequences are PRHDT and FYEKMQ (reference sequence). V lost 0 bases to trimming and J lost 8 bases, with 11 bases between them. In DNA form, the CDR3 reads TGTGCCAGCAGCTTAGGCCTTCGCAAAGATTCACCCCTCCACTTT. Translating it yields CASSLGLRKDSPLHF.

The chain is built from TRBV9 and TRBJ1-3; no reliable D call. The CDR3 spans 15 residues. The V end lost 3 bases, the J end lost 0 bases, and 10 bases lay between the germline ends. Germline assignment: CDR1 SGDLS and CDR2 YYNGEE. The CDR3, as DNA: TGTGCCAGCAGCGGAGGTATGAGCTCTGGAAACACCATATATTTT. As protein: CASSGGMSSGNTIYF.

The V call is TRBV29-1, the J call TRBJ2-5; TRBD2 matches at 8 bases. The DNA matches TRBJ2-1 better at its end, which makes the J call doubtful. Per the germline V gene, CDR1 is SQVTM and CDR2 is ANQGSEA. This CDR3 comprises 13 residues. The CDR3 region has the DNA TGCAGCGTTGTTGCAGCGGGAGAACGGGAGCAGTTCTTC. Its translation is CSVVAAGEREQFF.

There are a few counts of this clonotype. V gene TRBV25-1 combines with J gene TRBJ2-2; perhaps TRBD1 as D (6 bases). V was clipped by 2 bases and J by 0 bases, with 10 bases between them. CDR1 and CDR2 (germline): MGHDK, SYGVNS. The CDR3 loop spans 16 amino acids. The DNA of the CDR3 is TGTGCCAGCAGTGAACCCGGGACACCGAACACCGGGGAGCTGTTTTTT. Translated: CASSEPGTPNTGELFF.